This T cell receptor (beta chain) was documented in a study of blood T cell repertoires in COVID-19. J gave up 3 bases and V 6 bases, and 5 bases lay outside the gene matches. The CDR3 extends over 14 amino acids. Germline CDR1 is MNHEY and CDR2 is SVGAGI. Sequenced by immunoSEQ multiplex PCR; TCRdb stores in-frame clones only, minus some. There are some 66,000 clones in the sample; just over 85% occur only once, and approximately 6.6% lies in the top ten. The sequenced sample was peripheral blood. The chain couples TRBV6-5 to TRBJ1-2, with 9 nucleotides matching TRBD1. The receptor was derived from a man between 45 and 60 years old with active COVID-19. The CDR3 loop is CASSQGDRDYGYTF. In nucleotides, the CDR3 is TGTGCCAGCAGCCAAGGGGACAGGGACTATGGCTACACCTTC.